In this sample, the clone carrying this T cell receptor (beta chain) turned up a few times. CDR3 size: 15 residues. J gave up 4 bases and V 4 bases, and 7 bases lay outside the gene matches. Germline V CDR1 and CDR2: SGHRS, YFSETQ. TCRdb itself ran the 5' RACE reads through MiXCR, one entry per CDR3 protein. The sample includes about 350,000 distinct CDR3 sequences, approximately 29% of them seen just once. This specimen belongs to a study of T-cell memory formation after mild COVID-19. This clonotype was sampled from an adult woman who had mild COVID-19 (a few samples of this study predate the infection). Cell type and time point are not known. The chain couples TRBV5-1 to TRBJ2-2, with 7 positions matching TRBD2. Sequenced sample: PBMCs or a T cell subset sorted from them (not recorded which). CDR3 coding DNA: TGCGCCAGCAGCATCGTGGCGGGAGCCACCGGGGAGCTGTTTTTT. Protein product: CASSIVAGATGELFF.